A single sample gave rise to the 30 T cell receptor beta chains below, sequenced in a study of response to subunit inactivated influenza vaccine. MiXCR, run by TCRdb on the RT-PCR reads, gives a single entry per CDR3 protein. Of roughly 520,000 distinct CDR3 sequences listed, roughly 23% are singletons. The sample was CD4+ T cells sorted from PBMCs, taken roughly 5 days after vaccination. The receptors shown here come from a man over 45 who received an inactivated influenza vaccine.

The CDR3 sequence is CASSIDATAGYTF. The CDR3 DNA is TGTGCCAGCAGCATCGACGCCACAGCCGGCTACACCTTC. The rearrangement links TRBV6-2 or TRBV6-3 to TRBJ1-2, with unresolved D. The CDR3 contains 13 residues. CDR1 and CDR2 from the germline V gene are MNHEY and SVGEGT. V lost 6 bases and J 8 bases, leaving 16 bases between the germline ends.

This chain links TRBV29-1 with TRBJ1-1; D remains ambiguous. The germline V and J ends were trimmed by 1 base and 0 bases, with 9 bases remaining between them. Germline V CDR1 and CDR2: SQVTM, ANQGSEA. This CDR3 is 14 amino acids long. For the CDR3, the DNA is TGCAGCGTTGAAGTCTATCGTTTGAACACTGAAGCTTTCTTT. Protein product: CSVEVYRLNTEAFF.

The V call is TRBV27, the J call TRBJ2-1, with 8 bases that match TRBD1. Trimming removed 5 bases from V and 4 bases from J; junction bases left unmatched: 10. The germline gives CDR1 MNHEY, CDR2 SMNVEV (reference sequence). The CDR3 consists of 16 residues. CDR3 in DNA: TGTGCCAGCAGTCCCGCAGGGGGCCGTACTTACAATGAGCAGTTCTTC. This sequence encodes CASSPAGGRTYNEQFF.

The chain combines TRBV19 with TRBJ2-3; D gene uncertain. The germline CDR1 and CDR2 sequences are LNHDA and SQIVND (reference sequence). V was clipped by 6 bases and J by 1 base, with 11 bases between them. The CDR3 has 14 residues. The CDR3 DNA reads TGTGCCAGTAGCACTGTTGGGGGCACAGATACGCAGTATTTT. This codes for CASSTVGGTDTQYF.

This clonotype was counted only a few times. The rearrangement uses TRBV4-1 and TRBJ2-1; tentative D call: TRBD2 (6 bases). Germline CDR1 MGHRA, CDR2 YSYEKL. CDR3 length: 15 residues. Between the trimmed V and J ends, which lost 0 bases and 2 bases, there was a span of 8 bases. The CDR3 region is CASSQDGRTYNEQFF. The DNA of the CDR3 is TGCGCCAGCAGCCAAGATGGGAGGACCTACAATGAGCAGTTCTTC.

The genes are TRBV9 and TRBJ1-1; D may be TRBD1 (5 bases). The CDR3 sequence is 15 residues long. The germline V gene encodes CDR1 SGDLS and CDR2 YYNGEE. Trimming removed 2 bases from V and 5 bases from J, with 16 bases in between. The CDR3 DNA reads TGTGCCAGCAGCGTGGGTAGGGACGCTGGGACTGAAGCTTTCTTT. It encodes CASSVGRDAGTEAFF.

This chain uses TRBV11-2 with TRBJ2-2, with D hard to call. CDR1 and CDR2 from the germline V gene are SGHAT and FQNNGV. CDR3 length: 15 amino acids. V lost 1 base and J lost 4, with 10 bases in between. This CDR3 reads CASSLGLRGTGELFF. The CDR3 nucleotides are TGTGCCAGCAGCTTAGGGTTACGAGGCACCGGGGAGCTGTTTTTT.

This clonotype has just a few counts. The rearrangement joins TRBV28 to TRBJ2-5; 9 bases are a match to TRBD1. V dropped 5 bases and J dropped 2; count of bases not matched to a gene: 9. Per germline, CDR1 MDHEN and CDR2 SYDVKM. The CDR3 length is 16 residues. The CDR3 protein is CASSRDRVRGQETQYF. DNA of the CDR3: TGTGCCAGCAGTCGGGACAGGGTCAGGGGGCAAGAGACCCAGTACTTC.

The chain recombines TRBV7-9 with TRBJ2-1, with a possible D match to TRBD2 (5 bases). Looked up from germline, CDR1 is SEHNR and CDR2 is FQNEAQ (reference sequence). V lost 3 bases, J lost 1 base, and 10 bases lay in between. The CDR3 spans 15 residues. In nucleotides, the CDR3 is TGTGCCAGCAGCTTTATCGGGGTATCCTACAATGAGCAGTTCTTC. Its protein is CASSFIGVSYNEQFF.

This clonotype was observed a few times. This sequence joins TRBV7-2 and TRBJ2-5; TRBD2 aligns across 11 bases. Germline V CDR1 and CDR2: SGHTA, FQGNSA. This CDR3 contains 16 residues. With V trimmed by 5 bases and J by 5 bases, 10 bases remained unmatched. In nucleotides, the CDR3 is TGTGCCAGCAGCCCGGGGGCACTAGCGGGAGTGGAGACCCAGTACTTC. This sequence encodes CASSPGALAGVETQYF.

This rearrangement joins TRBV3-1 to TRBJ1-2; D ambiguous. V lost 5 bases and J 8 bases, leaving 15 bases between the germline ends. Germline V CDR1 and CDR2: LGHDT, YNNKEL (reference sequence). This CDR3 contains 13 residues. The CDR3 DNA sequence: TGTGCCAGCAGCATCCTGGGAGTTGGGGGCTACACCTTC. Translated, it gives CASSILGVGGYTF.

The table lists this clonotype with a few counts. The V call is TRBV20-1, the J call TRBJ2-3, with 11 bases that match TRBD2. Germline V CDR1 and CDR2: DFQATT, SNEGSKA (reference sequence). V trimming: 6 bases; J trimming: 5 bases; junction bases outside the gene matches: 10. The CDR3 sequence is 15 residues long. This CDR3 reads CSALPGLAELDTQYF. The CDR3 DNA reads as TGCAGTGCCCTACCGGGACTAGCGGAATTAGATACGCAGTATTTT.

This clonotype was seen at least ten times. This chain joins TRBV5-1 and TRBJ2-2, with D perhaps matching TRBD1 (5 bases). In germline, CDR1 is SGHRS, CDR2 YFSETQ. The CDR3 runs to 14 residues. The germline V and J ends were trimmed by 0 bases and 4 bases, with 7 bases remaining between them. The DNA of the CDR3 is TGCGCCAGCAGCTTGGCAGGGATCACCGGGGAGCTGTTTTTT. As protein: CASSLAGITGELFF.

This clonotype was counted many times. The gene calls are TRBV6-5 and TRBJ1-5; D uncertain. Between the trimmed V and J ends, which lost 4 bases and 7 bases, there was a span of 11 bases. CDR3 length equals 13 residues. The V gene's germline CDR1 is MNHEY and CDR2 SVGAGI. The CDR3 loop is CASSFSYGQPQHF. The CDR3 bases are TGTGCCAGCAGTTTTTCCTACGGACAGCCCCAGCATTTT.

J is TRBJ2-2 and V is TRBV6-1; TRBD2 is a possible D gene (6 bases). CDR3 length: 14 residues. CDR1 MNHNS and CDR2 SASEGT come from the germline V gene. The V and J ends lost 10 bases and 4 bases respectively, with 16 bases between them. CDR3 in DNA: TGTGCCACCTGGGGGGATCTATTCACCGGGGAGCTGTTTTTT. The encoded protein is CATWGDLFTGELFF.

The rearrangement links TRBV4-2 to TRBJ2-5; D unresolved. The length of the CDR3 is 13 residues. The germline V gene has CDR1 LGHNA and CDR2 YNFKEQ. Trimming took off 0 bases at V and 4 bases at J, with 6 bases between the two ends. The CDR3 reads CASSQDGAETQYF. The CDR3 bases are TGTGCCAGCAGCCAAGATGGAGCAGAGACCCAGTACTTC.

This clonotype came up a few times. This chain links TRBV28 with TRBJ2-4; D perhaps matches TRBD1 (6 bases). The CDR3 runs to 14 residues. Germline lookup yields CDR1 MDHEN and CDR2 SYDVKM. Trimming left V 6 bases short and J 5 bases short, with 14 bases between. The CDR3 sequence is CASRNPGHQNIQYF. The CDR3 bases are TGTGCCAGCAGGAATCCGGGACACCAAAACATTCAGTACTTC.

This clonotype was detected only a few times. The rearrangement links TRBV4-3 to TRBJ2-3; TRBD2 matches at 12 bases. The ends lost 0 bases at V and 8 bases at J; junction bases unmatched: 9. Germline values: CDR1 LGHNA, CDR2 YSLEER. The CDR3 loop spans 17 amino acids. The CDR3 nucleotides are TGCGCCAGCAGCCAAGAAGGAGGGCTAGCGGGAGGGTCTACGCAGTATTTT. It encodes CASSQEGGLAGGSTQYF.

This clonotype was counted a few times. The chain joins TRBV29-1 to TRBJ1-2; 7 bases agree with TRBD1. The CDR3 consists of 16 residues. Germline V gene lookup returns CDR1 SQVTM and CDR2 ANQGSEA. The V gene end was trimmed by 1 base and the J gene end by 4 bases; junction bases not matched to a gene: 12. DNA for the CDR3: TGCAGCGTTGAAGTGCGGACAGGTTTTCTCTCCTATGGCTACACCTTC. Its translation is CSVEVRTGFLSYGYTF.

The CDR3 reads CASTGWGQGRLYF. The CDR3 DNA sequence: TGTGCCAGCACCGGATGGGGACAGGGTCGCTTGTATTTT. This chain connects TRBV2 to TRBJ2-3, with 9 bases fitting TRBD1. J was trimmed by 14 bases and V by 7 bases; bases with no gene match: 13. This CDR3 contains 13 residues. Germline V CDR1 and CDR2: SNHLY, FYNNEI.

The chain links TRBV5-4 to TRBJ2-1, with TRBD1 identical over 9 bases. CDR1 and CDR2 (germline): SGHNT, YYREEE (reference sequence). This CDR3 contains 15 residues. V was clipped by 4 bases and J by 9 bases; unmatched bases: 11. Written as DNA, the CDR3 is TGTGCCAGCAGCCGACAGGGGGGCGGGCCAAGTGAGCAGTTCTTC. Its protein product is CASSRQGGGPSEQFF.

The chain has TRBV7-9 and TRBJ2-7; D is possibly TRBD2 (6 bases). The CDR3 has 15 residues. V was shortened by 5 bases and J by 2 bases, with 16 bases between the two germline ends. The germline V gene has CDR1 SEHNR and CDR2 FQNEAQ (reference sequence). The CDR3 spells CASSRWLRGTYEQYF. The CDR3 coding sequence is TGTGCCAGCAGCCGATGGCTGCGGGGAACCTACGAGCAGTACTTC.

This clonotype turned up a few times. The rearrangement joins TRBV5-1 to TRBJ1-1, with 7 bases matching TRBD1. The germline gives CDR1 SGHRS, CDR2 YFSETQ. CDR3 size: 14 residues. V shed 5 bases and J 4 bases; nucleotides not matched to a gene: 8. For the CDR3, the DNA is TGCGCCAGCAGTTCCGAGGGGGCAACCACTGAAGCTTTCTTT. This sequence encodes CASSSEGATTEAFF. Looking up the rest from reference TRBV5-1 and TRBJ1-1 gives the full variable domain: KAGVTQTPRYLIKTRGQQVTLSCSPISGHRSVSWYQQTPGQGLQFLFEYFSETQRNKGNFPGRFSGRQFSNSRSEMNVSTLELGDSALYLCASSSEGATTEAFFGQGTRLTVV.

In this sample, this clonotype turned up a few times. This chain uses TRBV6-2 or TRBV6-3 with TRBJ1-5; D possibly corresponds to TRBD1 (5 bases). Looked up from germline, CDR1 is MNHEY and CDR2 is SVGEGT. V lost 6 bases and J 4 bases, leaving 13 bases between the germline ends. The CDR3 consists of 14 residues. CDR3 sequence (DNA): TGTGCCAGCAGCACTGGGAAGGGGAATCAGCCCCAGCATTTT. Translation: CASSTGKGNQPQHF.

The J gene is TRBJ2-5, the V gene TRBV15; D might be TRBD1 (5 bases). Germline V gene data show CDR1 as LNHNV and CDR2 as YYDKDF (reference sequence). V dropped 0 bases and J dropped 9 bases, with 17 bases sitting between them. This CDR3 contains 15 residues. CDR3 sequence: CATSREQGRISSQYF. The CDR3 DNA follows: TGTGCCACCAGCAGAGAGCAGGGTCGGATATCGTCCCAGTACTTC.

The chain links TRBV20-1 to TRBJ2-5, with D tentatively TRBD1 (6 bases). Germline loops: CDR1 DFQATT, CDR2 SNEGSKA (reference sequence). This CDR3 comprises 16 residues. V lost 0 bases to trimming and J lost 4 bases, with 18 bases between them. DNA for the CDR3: TGCAGTGCTAGAGATAGGGGGAGTTATAGCTCAGAGACCCAGTACTTC. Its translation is CSARDRGSYSSETQYF.

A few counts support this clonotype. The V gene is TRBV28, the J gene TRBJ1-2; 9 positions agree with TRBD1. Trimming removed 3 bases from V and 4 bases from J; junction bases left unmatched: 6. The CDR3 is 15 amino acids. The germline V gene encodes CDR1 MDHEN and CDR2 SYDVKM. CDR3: CASSFQDRGGYGYTF. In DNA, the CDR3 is TGTGCCAGCAGTTTCCAGGACAGGGGTGGCTATGGCTACACCTTC.

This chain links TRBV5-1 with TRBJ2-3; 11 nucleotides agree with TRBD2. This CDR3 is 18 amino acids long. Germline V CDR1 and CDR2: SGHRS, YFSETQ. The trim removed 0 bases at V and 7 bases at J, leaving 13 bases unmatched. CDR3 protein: CASSLVGPATSGINTQYF. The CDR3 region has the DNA TGCGCCAGCAGCTTGGTTGGGCCGGCGACTAGCGGGATTAATACGCAGTATTTT.

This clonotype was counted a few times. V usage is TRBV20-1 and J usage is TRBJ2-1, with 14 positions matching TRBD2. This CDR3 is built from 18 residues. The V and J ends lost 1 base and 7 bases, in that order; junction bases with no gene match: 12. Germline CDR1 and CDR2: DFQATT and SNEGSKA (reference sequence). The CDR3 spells CSARVGLAGERNPNEQFF. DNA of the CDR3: TGCAGTGCTAGAGTGGGACTAGCGGGAGAGAGGAACCCTAATGAGCAGTTCTTC.

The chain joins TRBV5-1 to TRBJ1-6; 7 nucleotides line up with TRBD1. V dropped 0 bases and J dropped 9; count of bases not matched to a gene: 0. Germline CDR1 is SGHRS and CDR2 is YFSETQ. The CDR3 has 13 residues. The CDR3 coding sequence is TGCGCCAGCAGCTTGGACAGGGGTTCACCCCTCCACTTT. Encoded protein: CASSLDRGSPLHF.